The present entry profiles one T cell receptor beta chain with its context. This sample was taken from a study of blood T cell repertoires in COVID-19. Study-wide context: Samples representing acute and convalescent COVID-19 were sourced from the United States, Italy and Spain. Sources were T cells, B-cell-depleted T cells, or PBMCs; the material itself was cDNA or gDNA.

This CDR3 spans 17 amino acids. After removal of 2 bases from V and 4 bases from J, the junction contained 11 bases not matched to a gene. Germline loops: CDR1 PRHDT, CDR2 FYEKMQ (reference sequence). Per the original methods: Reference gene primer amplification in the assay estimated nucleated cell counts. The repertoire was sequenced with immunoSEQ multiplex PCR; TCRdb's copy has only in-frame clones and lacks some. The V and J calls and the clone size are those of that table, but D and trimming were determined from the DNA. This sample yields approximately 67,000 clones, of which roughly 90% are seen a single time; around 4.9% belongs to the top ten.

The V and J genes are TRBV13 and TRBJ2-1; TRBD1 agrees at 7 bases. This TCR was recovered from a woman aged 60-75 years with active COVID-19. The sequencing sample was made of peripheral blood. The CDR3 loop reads CASSLILQGERYNEQFF. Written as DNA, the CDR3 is TGTGCCAGCAGCTTAATTCTGCAGGGGGAGCGATACAATGAGCAGTTCTTC.